Presented here are 21 T cell receptor beta chains from one specimen sequenced in a study of Ad26.COV2.S vaccination and SARS-CoV-2 variants. Treatment specified: some 20 received Ad26.COV2.S at low or high dose, single or two shots; about 5 received placebo; per-sample allocation not given. After the first vaccine or placebo injection, samples were drawn on day 63. The data were produced by immunoSEQ multiplex PCR, yet TCRdb's version contains in-frame clones alone and is incomplete. Of about 390,000 clones listed, around 92% are singletons. The sequences come from peripheral blood, collected in a trial of Ad26.COV2.S vaccine versus placebo. All receptors derive from a person aged 18-65 years who received the Ad26.COV2.S COVID-19 vaccine or a placebo.

CDR3 region: CASSVFGGRETQYF. The CDR3 DNA is TGTGCCAGCAGCGTATTTGGGGGCCGGGAGACCCAGTACTTC. The rearrangement links TRBV9 to TRBJ2-5; D possibly corresponds to TRBD1 (6 bases). The V gene's germline CDR1 is SGDLS and CDR2 YYNGEE. Trimming removed 1 base from V and 5 bases from J, with 12 bases in between. The CDR3 spans 14 residues.

The chain has TRBV30 and TRBJ1-5; possible D gene TRBD1, 6 bases. Germline values: CDR1 GTSNPN, CDR2 SVGIG (reference sequence). The CDR3 has 17 residues. The V end lost 0 bases, the J end lost 0 bases, and 15 bases lay between the germline ends. The CDR3 DNA sequence: TGTGCCTGGAGTGTCGGGTTGGACAGCCTTAGCAATCAGCCCCAGCATTTT. As protein: CAWSVGLDSLSNQPQHF.

The rearrangement joins TRBV2 to TRBJ1-6, with D possibly being TRBD1 (6 bases). The germline V gene has CDR1 SNHLY and CDR2 FYNNEI. The CDR3 has 14 amino acids. The V end lost 7 bases, the J end lost 7 bases, and 14 bases lay between the germline ends. The CDR3 region is CASNPDRHNSPLHF. CDR3 in DNA: TGTGCCAGCAACCCCGACAGGCACAATTCACCCCTCCACTTT. The full variable domain, rest sourced from reference TRBV2 and TRBJ1-6, is EPEVTQTPSHQVTQMGQEVILRCVPISNHLYFYWYRQILGQKVEFLVSFYNNEISEKSEIFDDQFSVERPDGSNFTLKIRSTKLEDSAMYFCASNPDRHNSPLHFGNGTRLTVT.

The DNA for the CDR3 is TGTGCCAGCCTCCGGGACAGTAACACTGAAGCTTTCTTT. Translation gives CASLRDSNTEAFF. The rearrangement uses TRBV25-1 and TRBJ1-1, with 7 bases identical to TRBD1. Germline trimming cut 8 bases from V and 2 bases from J; bases unmatched to any gene: 5. The germline V gene has CDR1 MGHDK and CDR2 SYGVNS. This CDR3 has 13 amino acids.

CDR3 coding DNA: TGTGCCAGTAGTAATCTGGTCAGAGGCTATGGCTACACCTTC. It yields the protein CASSNLVRGYGYTF. The chain has TRBV19 and TRBJ1-2; D remains ambiguous. The CDR3 is 14 amino acids. V gave up 4 bases and J gave up 4 bases, with 13 bases separating them. In germline, CDR1 is LNHDA, CDR2 SQIVND (reference sequence).

This clone showed up just once. This chain joins TRBV24-1 and TRBJ2-1; possible D gene TRBD1, 6 bases. This CDR3 region has 17 residues. V dropped 2 bases and J dropped 2 bases, with 15 bases sitting between them. Germline lookup yields CDR1 KGHDR and CDR2 SFDVKD. The DNA of the CDR3 is TGTGCCACCAGTGATTCCACAGGACAGAGAGCCTACAATGAGCAGTTCTTC. It yields the protein CATSDSTGQRAYNEQFF.

The chain has TRBV9 and TRBJ2-1; 10 bases match TRBD2. Per the germline V gene, CDR1 is SGDLS and CDR2 is YYNGEE. The junction had 3 bases not matched to a gene; V was cut back by 0 bases and J by 6 bases. The CDR3 sequence is 15 residues long. The CDR3 spells CASSVVLAGINEQFF. CDR3 DNA sequence: TGTGCCAGCAGCGTAGTACTAGCGGGAATCAATGAGCAGTTCTTC.

The V gene is TRBV4-1, the J gene TRBJ2-4; D is undetermined. Germline V gene sequence: CDR1 MGHRA, CDR2 YSYEKL. V was cut by 4 bases and J by 4 bases, with 11 bases left in between. This CDR3 has 14 residues. CDR3: CASSREWTKNIQYF. The CDR3 DNA follows: TGCGCCAGCAGCCGAGAATGGACGAAAAACATTCAGTACTTC.

The rearrangement links TRBV7-6 to TRBJ2-7, with D perhaps matching TRBD1 or TRBD2 (5 bases each). V gave up 0 bases and J gave up 9 bases, with 12 bases separating them. CDR3 length: 13 amino acids. Per the germline V gene, CDR1 is SGHVS and CDR2 is FNYEAQ. This chain's CDR3 is CASSLATYGGQYF. CDR3 in DNA: TGTGCCAGCAGCTTAGCTACCTATGGGGGGCAGTACTTC.

The chain couples TRBV11-3 to TRBJ2-3; 7 bases agree with TRBD1. CDR3 length: 14 amino acids. Germline V CDR1 and CDR2: SGHNT, YENEEA. V lost 5 bases, J lost 1 base, and 3 bases stayed unmatched. The CDR3 loop reads CASSVDRGTDTQYF. The CDR3 DNA reads TGTGCCAGCAGCGTCGACAGGGGCACAGATACGCAGTATTTT.

In its sample, this clone was seen once. The chain links TRBV6-2 or TRBV6-3 to TRBJ1-3, with TRBD1 matching 9 bases. CDR3 size: 18 residues. Germline CDR1 is MNHEY and CDR2 is SVGEGT. V lost 4 bases to trimming and J lost 0 bases; unmatched junction nucleotides: 10. Written as DNA, the CDR3 is TGTGCCAGCAGTTCTCCGGGACAGGGCATCTTCTCTGGAAACACCATATATTTT. Translated: CASSSPGQGIFSGNTIYF.

This chain connects TRBV5-6 to TRBJ2-4; D is uncertain. Trimming shortened V by 0 bases and J by 0 bases, and 7 bases separated the two germline ends. The germline CDR1 and CDR2 sequences are SGHDT and YYEEEE. The CDR3 consists of 15 residues. The CDR3 loop is CASSLVALAKNIQYF. The CDR3 nucleotides are TGTGCCAGCAGCTTGGTGGCATTAGCCAAAAACATTCAGTACTTC.

This clone was seen only once. The J gene is TRBJ2-1, the V gene TRBV12-5; D perhaps matches TRBD2 (5 bases). Germline assignment: CDR1 LGHNT and CDR2 FRNRAP. This CDR3 comprises 15 residues. Trimming took 1 base from V and 5 from J, leaving 12 bases between them. The CDR3: CASGLGAGIDNEQFF. In nucleotides, the CDR3 is TGTGCTAGTGGTTTGGGGGCGGGTATCGACAATGAGCAGTTCTTC.

Only one count was recorded for this clone. J is TRBJ1-5 and V is TRBV6-1; D is ambiguous. The CDR3 loop spans 13 amino acids. The V and J ends lost 6 bases and 4 bases respectively, with 10 bases between them. The germline V gene encodes CDR1 MNHNS and CDR2 SASEGT. CDR3 coding DNA: TGTGCCAGCAGCCGGTCAGAGAATCAGCCCCAGCATTTT. This encodes CASSRSENQPQHF.

This sequence joins TRBV20-1 and TRBJ2-1; no definite D call. The ends were cut back, 3 bases at V and 12 bases at J, with 12 bases in the middle. CDR1 is DFQATT, CDR2 SNEGSKA, per germline (reference sequence). CDR3 length: 11 amino acids. The CDR3, as DNA: TGCAGTGCTAGTGGCATTGCTGGGCAGTTCTTC. This encodes CSASGIAGQFF.

CDR3 loop: CASSQGSSTGELFF. As DNA, the CDR3 is TGCGCCAGCAGCCAAGGCTCTAGCACCGGGGAGCTGTTTTTT. The rearrangement joins TRBV4-3 to TRBJ2-2; D not resolved. V shed 1 base and J shed 4 bases, with 7 bases lying between them. This CDR3 contains 14 residues. Germline values: CDR1 LGHNA, CDR2 YSLEER.

This chain uses TRBV19 with TRBJ2-2; D remains unclear. The V end was cut by 1 base, the J end by 6 bases, with 12 bases between. Looked up from germline, CDR1 is LNHDA and CDR2 is SQIVND (reference sequence). This CDR3 has 15 residues. The CDR3 sequence: CASSIVRTLSGELFF. DNA of the CDR3: TGTGCCAGTAGTATAGTCCGTACCCTATCCGGGGAGCTGTTTTTT.

The chain links TRBV7-6 to TRBJ1-5; weak D call: TRBD1 (5 bases). Germline values: CDR1 SGHVS, CDR2 FNYEAQ. This CDR3 has 22 amino acids. The V and J ends lost 5 bases and 4 bases respectively, with 36 bases between them. The CDR3, as DNA: TGTGCCAGCAGCGCCCTACCTAGGACCAACTTGGGGCGTGGCGGGAAAAATCAGCCCCAGCATTTT. It specifies CASSALPRTNLGRGGKNQPQHF.

This sequence joins TRBV19 and TRBJ1-1, with D hard to call. The CDR3 consists of 12 residues. The germline CDR1 and CDR2 sequences are LNHDA and SQIVND (reference sequence). Trimming stripped 4 bases from V and 5 bases from J, with 8 bases between. The CDR3 region has the DNA TGTGCCAGTAGTACCTTTGGTACTGAAGCTTTCTTT. Its protein product is CASSTFGTEAFF.

Only one count was recorded for this clone. Different DNA sequences within this sample yield the same CDR3. The chain combines TRBV5-1 with TRBJ2-5, with D tentatively TRBD1 (6 bases). Deletions cut 4 bases from V and 2 bases from J, with 12 bases between. This CDR3 is built from 14 residues. CDR1 is SGHRS and CDR2 is YFSETQ in the germline V gene. This CDR3 is CASSPGTLQETQYF. The CDR3, as DNA: TGCGCCAGCAGCCCGGGGACATTACAAGAGACCCAGTACTTC.

This chain links TRBV9 with TRBJ2-5, with D unresolved. V lost 3 bases and J 4 bases, leaving 16 bases between the germline ends. CDR1 is SGDLS and CDR2 is YYNGEE in the germline V gene. This CDR3 spans 15 amino acids. CDR3: CASSAARALSETQYF. The CDR3 region has the DNA TGTGCCAGCAGCGCAGCGAGAGCTCTGTCAGAGACCCAGTACTTC.